This T cell receptor (beta chain) derives from a study of blood T cells in healthy people across ages. Findings and caveats of the study: Percentage of naive T cells showed a strong correlation with TCR beta diversity. Diversity figures derived from one million T cells were judged to underestimate the true value.

Sample-barcoded 5' priming and a J-beta primer mix drove a second PCR of roughly 7 to 11 cycles. TCRdb reprocessed the 5' RACE reads with MiXCR, giving one entry per CDR3 protein. The table includes some 800,000 distinct CDR3 sequences, around 25% detected once. The CDR3 consists of 13 residues. Per the germline V gene, CDR1 is DFQATT and CDR2 is SNEGSKA (reference sequence). V lost 4 bases and J 4 bases, leaving 14 bases between the germline ends. As regards this clonotype: Its antigen remains unknown.

These data also formed part of another study, on T cells of mothers and their children.

The rearrangement links TRBV20-1 to TRBJ2-7, with D possibly being TRBD2 (6 bases). The TCR originated in a boy between 10 and 17 years old in good health. Input material: blood. CDR3 in amino acids: CSAKVSGRYEQYF. The CDR3 bases are TGCAGTGCTAAAGTCTCAGGGAGGTACGAGCAGTACTTC.